The 21 T cell receptor beta chains in this list originate from one sample, sequenced in a study of T-cell memory formation after mild COVID-19 (dated by TCRdb to the early 2020s). The library was built by means of 5' RACE. The sequencer listed for this sample is Illumina NovaSeq 6000. TCRdb trimmed the raw reads at Q25, called clones with MiXCR and kept productive beta chains. Rows are combined by CDR3 protein, so each entry shows the most common genes and DNA. The table for this sample lists around 250,000 distinct CDR3 sequences; around 16% of them were counted only once. The ten top clones hold roughly 20% of the sample. Sequenced: PBMCs or a T cell subset sorted from them (not recorded which). Receptors were obtained from a man between 18 and 29 years old who had mild COVID-19 (a few samples of this study predate the infection). The sample titles of this study are shuffled in the database, so cell type and time point are left out; the donor was told from shared clones.

CDR3 DNA sequence: TGCGCCAGCAACCGACAGGGCCCACCCGGCGGCTACACCTTC. Protein: CASNRQGPPGGYTF. The V gene is TRBV5-1, the J gene TRBJ1-2, with 7 bases that match TRBD1. The CDR3 runs 14 residues. With 6 bases clipped from V and 8 bases from J, the junction kept 13 bases outside the gene matches. Per germline, CDR1 SGHRS and CDR2 YFSETQ.

This clonotype was seen only a few times. DNA of the CDR3: TGTGCCAGCAGCCAGACAGGTAGCAATCAGCCCCAGCATTTT. Its translation: CASSQTGSNQPQHF. J is TRBJ1-5 and V is TRBV3-1; D may be TRBD1 (6 bases). There are 14 residues in the CDR3. Trimming stripped 3 bases from V and 0 bases from J, with 6 bases between. The germline gives CDR1 LGHDT, CDR2 YNNKEL (reference sequence).

The V gene is TRBV7-8, the J gene TRBJ2-2, with D perhaps given as TRBD1 or TRBD2 (5 bases each). The CDR3 extends over 15 amino acids. Per germline, CDR1 SGHVS and CDR2 FQNEAQ. V lost 5 bases, J lost 8 bases, and 18 bases lay in between. The CDR3 protein is CASSLGDQGWGELFF. Written as DNA, the CDR3 is TGTGCCAGCAGCCTAGGGGACCAGGGCTGGGGGGAGCTGTTTTTT.

The chain has TRBV14 and TRBJ2-3, with 8 bases lining up with TRBD1. The CDR3 sequence is 16 residues long. The germline V gene has CDR1 SGHDN and CDR2 FVKESK. Trimming at V came to 2 bases and at J to 0 bases, leaving 4 bases not matched to a gene. This chain's CDR3 is CASSQLQGVSTDTQYF. In DNA, the CDR3 is TGTGCCAGCAGCCAACTACAGGGGGTTAGCACAGATACGCAGTATTTT.

This clonotype was seen at least ten times. The chain combines TRBV6-5 with TRBJ2-7; tentatively, D is TRBD1 or TRBD2 (5 bases each). The CDR3 is 15 amino acids. The V end was cut by 8 bases, the J end by 3 bases, with 20 bases between. In germline, CDR1 is MNHEY, CDR2 SVGAGI. CDR3 residues: CASYPHGMGVYEQYF. In nucleotides, the CDR3 is TGTGCCAGCTACCCTCACGGCATGGGGGTCTACGAGCAGTACTTC.

This clonotype was detected only a few times. The rearrangement uses TRBV7-6 and TRBJ2-1; D is unclear. This CDR3 has 16 amino acids. Trimming removed 5 bases from V and 0 bases from J, with 14 bases in between. Germline V gives CDR1 SGHVS, CDR2 FNYEAQ. In nucleotides, the CDR3 is TGTGCCAGCAGCCTAACAAGGCCGAGCTCCTACAATGAGCAGTTCTTC. It codes for CASSLTRPSSYNEQFF.

This clonotype has a handful of counts. The chain uses TRBV7-2 and TRBJ2-5, with 8 bases aligning to TRBD2. With V trimmed by 4 bases and J by 3 bases, 13 bases remained unmatched. The germline V gene encodes CDR1 SGHTA and CDR2 FQGNSA. This CDR3 is built from 17 residues. CDR3: CASSSRRAKAGEETQYF. In DNA, the CDR3 is TGTGCCAGCAGCTCCCGACGGGCTAAAGCGGGGGAAGAGACCCAGTACTTC.

In its sample, this clonotype was seen once. The chain recombines TRBV4-2 with TRBJ2-5; 7 bases map to TRBD2. J gave up 1 base and V 0 bases, and 5 bases lay outside the gene matches. CDR3 length: 16 residues. The germline CDR1 and CDR2 sequences are LGHNA and YNFKEQ. In DNA form, the CDR3 reads TGTGCCAGCAGCCAAGATTCGGGGGGAATCCAAGAGACCCAGTACTTC. This gives the protein CASSQDSGGIQETQYF.

This clonotype has only a few counts. V is TRBV20-1 and J is TRBJ1-5; no clear D gene. Germline-derived CDR1 and CDR2 are DFQATT and SNEGSKA (reference sequence). The CDR3 covers 12 residues. The CDR3 region is CRYVRGNQPQHF. CDR3 nucleotides: TGCAGATACGTTAGAGGGAACCAGCCCCAGCATTTT.

This chain uses TRBV5-1 with TRBJ1-4; D is ambiguous. Between the trimmed V and J ends, which lost 0 bases and 7 bases, there was a span of 4 bases. Germline V CDR1 and CDR2: SGHRS, YFSETQ. This CDR3 region has 12 residues. The CDR3: CASSLDSEKLFF. CDR3 nucleotides: TGCGCCAGCAGCTTGGATTCTGAAAAACTGTTTTTT.

The chain links TRBV11-2 to TRBJ1-2, with 10 bases lining up with TRBD1. J lost 5 bases, V lost 5 bases, and 14 bases had no gene match. The CDR3 has 17 amino acids. CDR1 is SGHAT and CDR2 is FQNNGV in the germline V gene. The CDR3 region is CASSRPGTGASNYGYTF. The CDR3 DNA is TGTGCCAGCAGCCGACCCGGGACAGGGGCCTCGAATTATGGCTACACCTTC.

The gene calls are TRBV7-6 and TRBJ2-6; the D call may be TRBD1 or TRBD2 (6 bases each). The V gene's germline CDR1 is SGHVS and CDR2 FNYEAQ. CDR3 length: 16 amino acids. Trimming shortened V by 5 bases and J by 3 bases, and 14 bases separated the two germline ends. The CDR3 sequence is CASSLTGAGGANVLTF. The CDR3 bases are TGTGCCAGCAGCCTAACGGGGGCTGGTGGGGCCAACGTCCTGACTTTC.

This chain uses TRBV20-1 with TRBJ1-1, with D perhaps matching TRBD1 (6 bases). The V gene's germline CDR1 is DFQATT and CDR2 SNEGSKA (reference sequence). This CDR3 has 14 residues. Trimming took off 1 base at V and 5 bases at J, with 14 bases between the two ends. The CDR3 DNA sequence: TGCAGTGCTAGAGTCGGGGGGCGAATTACTGAAGCTTTCTTT. It specifies CSARVGGRITEAFF.

This chain uses TRBV6-2 or TRBV6-3 with TRBJ2-4; 10 bases fit TRBD1. CDR3 length: 14 residues. With V trimmed by 5 bases and J by 7 bases, 5 bases remained unmatched. The germline gives CDR1 MNHEY, CDR2 SVGEGT. The CDR3 region is CASSTGTGANIQYF. The CDR3 region has the DNA TGTGCCAGCAGTACCGGGACAGGGGCCAACATTCAGTACTTC.

The V call is TRBV27, the J call TRBJ2-1; D gene uncertain. CDR3 length equals 15 residues. Looked up from germline, CDR1 is MNHEY and CDR2 is SMNVEV (reference sequence). Trimming removed 5 bases at V and 0 bases at J, with 11 bases between. The CDR3 is CASSEAFSSYNEQFF. Here the CDR3 DNA reads TGTGCCAGCAGTGAGGCGTTCAGCTCCTACAATGAGCAGTTCTTC.

This clonotype appeared a few times. The chain recombines TRBV24-1 with TRBJ2-1, with TRBD1 identical over 9 bases. V lost 9 bases, J lost 7 bases, and 6 bases stayed unmatched. The CDR3 is made up of 13 amino acids. Germline CDR1 KGHDR, CDR2 SFDVKD. CDR3 nucleotide sequence: TGTGCCACCTCTTCCGGGACAGGGAATGAGCAGTTCTTC. Translated, it gives CATSSGTGNEQFF.

The sample holds a few counts of this clonotype. This chain links TRBV5-1 with TRBJ2-7, with 7 bases that match TRBD1. The trim removed 3 bases at V and 5 bases at J, leaving 8 bases unmatched. CDR1 SGHRS and CDR2 YFSETQ come from the germline V gene. This CDR3 has 14 amino acids. CDR3 amino acids: CASSSGGVSDEQYV. The CDR3 nucleotides read TGCGCCAGCAGCTCAGGGGGAGTGTCGGACGAGCAGTACGTC.

V usage is TRBV27 and J usage is TRBJ1-6; TRBD1 aligns across 8 bases. V lost 2 bases, J lost 10 bases, and 19 bases stayed unmatched. CDR3 size: 19 residues. From germline, CDR1 is MNHEY and CDR2 SMNVEV (reference sequence). The CDR3 here is CASSLAPLGTGGRGSPLHF. The CDR3 nucleotides read TGTGCCAGCAGTTTAGCGCCCCTCGGGACAGGAGGTCGGGGATCACCCCTCCACTTT.

This clonotype appeared many times. The chain's CDR3 is CSARDTRGPYEKLFF. In DNA form, the CDR3 reads TGCAGTGCTAGAGATACCAGGGGGCCTTATGAAAAACTGTTTTTT. V usage is TRBV20-1 and J usage is TRBJ1-4; 8 bases match TRBD1. V shed 0 bases and J 6 bases; nucleotides not matched to a gene: 6. Germline CDR1 reads DFQATT; CDR2 reads SNEGSKA (reference sequence). CDR3 length equals 15 residues.

The chain joins TRBV20-1 to TRBJ1-5, with 9 bases matching TRBD1. The CDR3 length is 18 residues. With V trimmed by 2 bases and J by 3 bases, 14 bases remained unmatched. Germline CDR1 and CDR2: DFQATT and SNEGSKA (reference sequence). The CDR3 sequence: CSARKGTGSLSVNQPQHF. Written as DNA, the CDR3 is TGCAGTGCTAGAAAAGGGACAGGGTCCCTCTCGGTCAATCAGCCCCAGCATTTT.

The chain recombines TRBV30 with TRBJ1-6; 7 bases are a match to TRBD1. The junction had 8 bases not matched to a gene; V was cut back by 7 bases and J by 14 bases. CDR1 is GTSNPN, CDR2 SVGIG, per germline (reference sequence). The CDR3 covers 11 residues. CDR3 coding DNA: TGTGCCTCGTCCAGGGGGGCTACCCTCCACTTT. Protein: CASSRGATLHF.